Listed below are T cell receptor beta chains from one sample, sequenced in a study of T cell repertoires in cytomegalovirus infection. TCRdb redid the calling of the reads with MiXCR, one entry per CDR3 protein. Of around 74,000 distinct CDR3 sequences in the sample, approximately 3.7% were seen once. The specimen sequenced was PBMCs. The receptors shown here come from a human donor in good health (CMV status not recorded). Some clones in this sample may be carry-over from other donors' samples. Each CDR3 is given with its conserved first and last residue. A D gene is named only where the DNA matches it firmly. For some rows the clone size is stated as once, few or many, or as a class when expanded; others skip it.

abundance: many; len: 15; v_gene: TRBV6-5; j_gene: TRBJ2-7; d_gene: .; CDR3aa: CASSYSLGDSYEQYF; CDR3nt: TGTGCCAGCAGTTACTCCCTAGGGGACTCCTACGAGCAGTACTTC
abundance: many; len: 15; v_gene: TRBV30; j_gene: TRBJ2-5; d_gene: TRBD1; CDR3aa: CAWSAGQGRWETQYF; CDR3nt: TGTGCCTGGAGTGCAGGACAGGGGCGATGGGAGACCCAGTACTTC
abundance: many; len: 15; v_gene: TRBV4-3; j_gene: TRBJ2-3; d_gene: .; CDR3aa: CASSRDFPTPDTQYF; CDR3nt: TGCGCCAGCAGCCGGGACTTCCCGACGCCCGATACGCAGTATTTT
abundance: many; len: 15; v_gene: TRBV12-3/TRBV12-4; j_gene: TRBJ1-5; d_gene: .; CDR3aa: CASQWGTLSNQPQHF; CDR3nt: TGTGCCAGCCAATGGGGGACTCTTAGCAATCAGCCCCAGCATTTT
abundance: many; len: 14; v_gene: TRBV7-9; j_gene: TRBJ2-3; d_gene: .; CDR3aa: CASTLSRGTDTQYF; CDR3nt: TGTGCCAGCACCCTTTCGAGGGGCACAGATACGCAGTATTTT
abundance: many; len: 15; v_gene: TRBV27; j_gene: TRBJ2-7; d_gene: .; CDR3aa: CASSHGQPSSYEQYF; CDR3nt: TGTGCCAGCAGTCACGGACAGCCAAGCTCCTACGAGCAGTACTTC
abundance: many; len: 18; v_gene: TRBV7-9; j_gene: TRBJ1-1; d_gene: TRBD1; CDR3aa: CASSYRTGGVSRNTEAFF; CDR3nt: TGTGCCAGCAGCTACCGGACAGGGGGCGTCTCTAGGAACACTGAAGCTTTCTTT
abundance: many; len: 11; v_gene: TRBV6-6; j_gene: TRBJ1-5; d_gene: .; CDR3aa: CASSPGVPQHF; CDR3nt: TGTGCCAGCAGTCCTGGCGTGCCCCAGCATTTT
abundance: many; len: 13; v_gene: TRBV28; j_gene: TRBJ2-2; d_gene: .; CDR3aa: CASSTRNTGELFF; CDR3nt: TGTGCCAGCAGTACAAGAAACACCGGGGAGCTGTTTTTT
abundance: many; len: 13; v_gene: TRBV29-1; j_gene: TRBJ1-1; d_gene: .; CDR3aa: CSALTVRAGEAFF; CDR3nt: TGCAGCGCCCTCACCGTACGTGCAGGGGAAGCTTTCTTT
abundance: many; len: 15; v_gene: TRBV7-2; j_gene: TRBJ2-5; d_gene: .; CDR3aa: CASSSYSHPQETQYF; CDR3nt: TGTGCCAGCAGCTCCTACTCCCATCCCCAAGAGACCCAGTACTTC
abundance: many; len: 15; v_gene: TRBV27; j_gene: TRBJ1-1; d_gene: .; CDR3aa: CASLRSPGGVPEAFF; CDR3nt: TGTGCCAGTCTTAGGTCGCCGGGAGGGGTTCCTGAAGCTTTCTTT
abundance: many; len: 14; v_gene: TRBV9; j_gene: TRBJ1-1; d_gene: .; CDR3aa: CASSVIGGNTEAFF; CDR3nt: TGTGCCAGCAGCGTTATAGGGGGGAACACTGAAGCTTTCTTT
abundance: many; len: 14; v_gene: TRBV28; j_gene: TRBJ2-7; d_gene: TRBD1; CDR3aa: CASSSAGTGGEQYF; CDR3nt: TGTGCCAGCAGTTCAGCCGGGACAGGGGGCGAGCAGTACTTC
abundance: many; len: 13; v_gene: TRBV11-2; j_gene: TRBJ2-7; d_gene: .; CDR3aa: CASSSSMTYEQYF; CDR3nt: TGTGCCAGCAGCTCCTCTATGACATACGAGCAGTACTTC
abundance: many; len: 15; v_gene: TRBV20-1; j_gene: TRBJ2-5; d_gene: .; CDR3aa: CSARDSFGGTETQYF; CDR3nt: TGCAGTGCTAGAGATTCTTTCGGAGGGACAGAGACCCAGTACTTC
abundance: many; len: 15; v_gene: TRBV28; j_gene: TRBJ1-1; d_gene: .; CDR3aa: CASRAHGRKRGEAFF; CDR3nt: TGTGCCAGCAGAGCGCACGGTAGGAAGAGAGGTGAAGCTTTCTTT
abundance: many; len: 15; v_gene: TRBV2; j_gene: TRBJ2-1; d_gene: .; CDR3aa: CASSRDTSTQGEQFF; CDR3nt: TGTGCCAGCAGTAGGGACACCAGTACACAAGGGGAGCAGTTCTTC
abundance: many; len: 12; v_gene: TRBV20-1; j_gene: TRBJ2-3; d_gene: TRBD2; CDR3aa: CSAVRGGDTQYF; CDR3nt: TGCAGTGCGGTGCGGGGGGGGGATACGCAGTATTTT
abundance: many; len: 15; v_gene: TRBV11-2; j_gene: TRBJ1-6; d_gene: TRBD1; CDR3aa: CATAIGRGQRSPLHF; CDR3nt: TGTGCCACCGCAATTGGGAGGGGGCAGCGATCACCCCTCCACTTT
abundance: many; len: 15; v_gene: TRBV7-8; j_gene: TRBJ1-1; d_gene: TRBD1; CDR3aa: CASSPGTGIGTEAFF; CDR3nt: TGTGCCAGCAGCCCTGGGACAGGGATTGGCACTGAAGCTTTCTTT
abundance: many; len: 15; v_gene: TRBV6-2/TRBV6-3; j_gene: TRBJ2-5; d_gene: .; CDR3aa: CASSPGGDSQETQYF; CDR3nt: TGTGCCAGCAGCCCGGGGGGGGACAGCCAAGAGACCCAGTACTTC
abundance: many; len: 18; v_gene: TRBV7-6; j_gene: TRBJ1-3; d_gene: .; CDR3aa: CASLRHCPEENSGNTIYF; CDR3nt: TGTGCCAGCCTTAGACATTGTCCAGAAGAAAACTCTGGAAACACCATATATTTT
abundance: many; len: 13; v_gene: TRBV20-1; j_gene: TRBJ2-4; d_gene: .; CDR3aa: CSARDRGKNIQYF; CDR3nt: TGCAGTGCTAGAGATCGGGGCAAAAACATTCAGTACTTC
abundance: .; len: 14; v_gene: TRBV28; j_gene: TRBJ1-1; d_gene: .; CDR3aa: CASSPLWPGTEAFF; CDR3nt: TGTGCCAGCAGCCCCCTTTGGCCAGGCACTGAAGCTTTCTTT
abundance: many; len: 14; v_gene: TRBV5-4; j_gene: TRBJ2-1; d_gene: .; CDR3aa: CASSSRDSANEQFF; CDR3nt: TGTGCCAGCAGCTCACGGGACTCTGCCAATGAGCAGTTCTTC
abundance: many; len: 16; v_gene: TRBV7-8; j_gene: TRBJ1-5; d_gene: TRBD1; CDR3aa: CASSLGGQGNNQPQHF; CDR3nt: TGTGCCAGCAGCTTAGGTGGACAGGGGAACAATCAGCCCCAGCATTTT
abundance: many; len: 15; v_gene: TRBV19; j_gene: TRBJ2-7; d_gene: TRBD2; CDR3aa: CASSPSTSGAYEQYF; CDR3nt: TGTGCCAGTAGTCCTTCGACTAGCGGCGCCTACGAGCAGTACTTC
abundance: many; len: 15; v_gene: TRBV19; j_gene: TRBJ1-6; d_gene: TRBD1; CDR3aa: CASSGRTGNGSPLHF; CDR3nt: TGTGCCAGTAGTGGTCGGACAGGCAATGGTTCACCCCTCCACTTT
abundance: medium-sized; len: 16; v_gene: TRBV6-1; j_gene: TRBJ2-3; d_gene: .; CDR3aa: CASSSHRVGGTDTQYF; CDR3nt: TGTGCCAGCAGTTCACACAGGGTTGGCGGCACAGATACGCAGTATTTT